These 14 T cell receptor beta chains originate from one sample sequenced in a study of blood T cells in healthy people across ages. With a J-beta primer mix and a sample-barcoded 5' primer, a second PCR ran roughly 6 to 11 cycles. TCRdb analysed the 5' RACE reads with MiXCR anew, one entry per CDR3 protein. The sample carries some 640,000 distinct CDR3 sequences, roughly 31% recorded once. Sequencing was performed on blood. The receptors here all came from a woman at least 80 years old in good health.

This clonotype was observed at least ten times. The genes are TRBV20-1 and TRBJ1-5; D ambiguous. Trimming removed 0 bases at V and 4 bases at J, with 7 bases between. There are 13 residues in the CDR3. Germline V gene sequence: CDR1 DFQATT, CDR2 SNEGSKA (reference sequence). For the CDR3, the DNA is TGCAGTGCTAGAGATTTCGGTAATCAGCCCCAGCATTTT. Its protein is CSARDFGNQPQHF.

This chain uses TRBV20-1 with TRBJ2-3, with D maybe TRBD1 (5 bases). Trimming took off 3 bases at V and 2 bases at J, with 15 bases between the two ends. The CDR3 has 15 residues. CDR1 is DFQATT, CDR2 SNEGSKA, per germline (reference sequence). The CDR3 sequence is CSARDKGHFTDTQYF. CDR3 coding DNA: TGCAGTGCTAGGGACAAGGGGCACTTCACAGATACGCAGTATTTT.

Ten or more counts support this clonotype. This rearrangement joins TRBV20-1 to TRBJ2-7; tentative D call: TRBD2 (7 bases). CDR1 DFQATT and CDR2 SNEGSKA come from the germline V gene (reference sequence). Deletions cut 5 bases from V and 7 bases from J, with 21 bases between. CDR3 length equals 14 residues. CDR3 protein: CSAGGVTGTFEQYF. The CDR3 region has the DNA TGCAGTGCTGGGGGGGTGACAGGAACCTTTGAGCAGTACTTC.

This clonotype was detected many times. V usage is TRBV30 and J usage is TRBJ1-2; TRBD1 might be the D (5 bases). Germline CDR1 GTSNPN, CDR2 SVGIG (reference sequence). Trimming shortened V by 7 bases and J by 4 bases, and 10 bases separated the two germline ends. The CDR3 is made up of 11 amino acids. The CDR3 DNA follows: TGTGCCTACGAGGGGATCTATGGCTACACCTTC. This codes for CAYEGIYGYTF.

The chain links TRBV7-2 to TRBJ2-1; perhaps TRBD1 as D (5 bases). The CDR3 consists of 15 residues. The V gene lost 5 bases and the J gene lost 4 bases, with 15 bases spanning the gap. Germline V CDR1 and CDR2: SGHTA, FQGNSA. The CDR3 DNA reads as TGTGCCAGCAGCGTGAACAGGTGGGGTTACAATGAGCAGTTCTTC. Protein sequence: CASSVNRWGYNEQFF. Using reference TRBV7-2 and TRBJ2-1 for the parts outside the CDR3, the full variable domain is GAGVSQSPSNKVTEKGKDVELRCDPISGHTALYWYRQSLGQGLEFLIYFQGNSAPDKSGLPSDRFSAERTGGSVSTLTIQRTQQEDSAVYLCASSVNRWGYNEQFFGPGTRLTVL.

CDR3 residues: CASSYSKSRQPQHF. The CDR3, as DNA: TGTGCCAGCAGTTACTCGAAGTCGCGTCAGCCCCAGCATTTT. The chain links TRBV6-6 to TRBJ1-5, with D uncertain. The CDR3 is 14 residues long. CDR1 and CDR2 (germline): MNHNY, SVGAGI (reference sequence). V was cut by 0 bases and J by 6 bases, with 9 bases left in between.

There are many counts of this clonotype. V gene TRBV6-1 combines with J gene TRBJ2-3, with D tentatively TRBD1 (5 bases). The germline V and J ends were trimmed by 6 bases and 4 bases, with 17 bases remaining between them. CDR1 and CDR2 (germline): MNHNS, SASEGT. This CDR3 has 15 residues. The CDR3 loop reads CASSPREARADTQYF. The CDR3 DNA follows: TGTGCCAGCAGCCCCAGGGAAGCTAGAGCAGATACGCAGTATTTT.

The V and J genes are TRBV7-9 and TRBJ1-4, with D hard to call. The V end was cut by 4 bases, the J end by 11 bases, with 11 bases between. The CDR3 runs 12 residues. CDR1 is SEHNR, CDR2 FQNEAQ, per germline (reference sequence). The CDR3 DNA follows: TGTGCCAGCAGCTATCTTTTGTCTAAACTGTTTTTT. This codes for CASSYLLSKLFF.

V and J are TRBV30 and TRBJ2-1; 13 bases map to TRBD2. V shed 3 bases and J 0 bases; nucleotides not matched to a gene: 8. In germline, CDR1 is GTSNPN, CDR2 SVGIG (reference sequence). The CDR3 extends over 18 amino acids. The CDR3 region is CAWRRTSGGAISYNEQFF. The DNA for the CDR3 is TGTGCCTGGAGGAGGACTAGCGGGGGAGCTATCTCCTACAATGAGCAGTTCTTC.

This clonotype was seen at least ten times. Since a much larger clone is just one base distant, this may be a read error. The chain joins TRBV7-9 to TRBJ2-5; D is unresolved. This CDR3 is 11 amino acids long. Germline lookup yields CDR1 SEHNR and CDR2 FQNEAQ (reference sequence). Trimming took off 4 bases at V and 3 bases at J, with 3 bases between the two ends. CDR3 nucleotide sequence: TGTGCCAGCAGCTCCGAAGAGACCCAGTACTTC. Translating it yields CASSSEETQYF.

This clonotype was observed a handful of times. The chain joins TRBV5-1 to TRBJ2-4, with 8 bases lining up with TRBD2. The end of the DNA fits TRBJ2-7 better, so the J call may be wrong. The V gene's germline CDR1 is SGHRS and CDR2 YFSETQ. The CDR3 contains 14 residues. The DNA for the CDR3 is TGCGCCAGCAGCTTGGAGGGACTAGTGTACGAGCAGTACTTC. This gives the protein CASSLEGLVYEQYF.

This rearrangement joins TRBV5-8 to TRBJ1-1; 10 bases map to TRBD1. Germline assignment: CDR1 SGHTS and CDR2 YDEGEE. V was pared by 5 bases and J by 0 bases, with 10 bases of the junction left unmatched. The CDR3 runs 17 residues. Written as DNA, the CDR3 is TGTGCCAGCAGAACCGGGACAGGGGCACCTCTGAACACTGAAGCTTTCTTT. Protein sequence: CASRTGTGAPLNTEAFF.

There are many counts of this clonotype. An end of the junction does not agree with germline; a read error may underlie this. The chain employs TRBV20-1 and TRBJ2-5, with 12 nucleotides matching TRBD2. Per germline, CDR1 DFQATT and CDR2 SNEGSKA (reference sequence). CDR3 length: 13 residues. This chain's CDR3 is CSPSGGAMETQYF. The CDR3 DNA sequence: TGCAGTCCTAGCGGGGGGGCGATGGAGACCCAGTACTTC.

This clonotype has ten or more counts. The chain joins TRBV27 to TRBJ1-2; 8 nucleotides match TRBD1. The V and J ends lost 2 bases and 7 bases, in that order; junction bases with no gene match: 6. CDR3 length: 14 amino acids. Germline-derived CDR1 and CDR2 are MNHEY and SMNVEV (reference sequence). As DNA, the CDR3 is TGTGCCAGCAGTTTACATGGGACAGGACCTGGCTACACCTTC. Its protein product is CASSLHGTGPGYTF.